The clone carrying this T cell receptor beta chain is categorized as medium-sized. Antigen: not known. It was with a sample-barcoded 5' primer and a J-beta primer mix that a second PCR of roughly 7 to 12 cycles was run. TCRdb reprocessed the 5' RACE reads with MiXCR, giving one entry per CDR3 protein. The table lists around 870,000 distinct CDR3 sequences, more than 25% of them singletons, with 17% in the top ten. The data derive from a study of blood T cells in healthy people across ages. Study-level results: Roughly linearly, TCR beta diversity per million T cells fell as age increased.

Unmatched junction bases numbered 13, after V lost 4 bases and J lost 7 bases. The CDR3 is 15 residues long. Looked up from germline, CDR1 is SGHTA and CDR2 is FQGNSA. The rearrangement joins TRBV7-2 to TRBJ2-7, with 7 positions matching TRBD1. Sequenced input: blood. The TCR sequence derives from an elderly woman in good health. For the CDR3, the DNA is TGTGCCAGCAGCTGGAACAGGGACAGTTGGGGGGAGCAGTACTTC. It translates to CASSWNRDSWGEQYF. Combining the CDR3 with reference TRBV7-2 and TRBJ2-7 gives the whole variable domain GAGVSQSPSNKVTEKGKDVELRCDPISGHTALYWYRQSLGQGLEFLIYFQGNSAPDKSGLPSDRFSAERTGGSVSTLTIQRTQQEDSAVYLCASSWNRDSWGEQYFGPGTRLTVT.